This T cell receptor beta chain emerged from a study of blood T cell repertoires in COVID-19. Method: immunoSEQ multiplex PCR; TCRdb's copy keeps in-frame clones and lacks some. The profile shows 150,000 to 200,000 clones, approximately 80% of them singletons. Donors were grouped by their self-reported clinical history. Sequences were obtained from PBMCs or T cells enriched from blood (not recorded which). The TCR was taken from a man aged 45 to 65 who had recovered from COVID-19.

The CDR3 loop reads CATSRSGVAAKNIQYF. CDR3 DNA: TGTGCCACCAGCAGGTCCGGGGTCGCTGCCAAAAACATTCAGTACTTC. The chain joins TRBV15 to TRBJ2-4; a possible D gene is TRBD2 (5 bases). The CDR3 consists of 16 residues. Germline CDR1 and CDR2: LNHNV and YYDKDF (reference sequence). Trimming removed 3 bases from V and 1 base from J, with 13 bases in between.